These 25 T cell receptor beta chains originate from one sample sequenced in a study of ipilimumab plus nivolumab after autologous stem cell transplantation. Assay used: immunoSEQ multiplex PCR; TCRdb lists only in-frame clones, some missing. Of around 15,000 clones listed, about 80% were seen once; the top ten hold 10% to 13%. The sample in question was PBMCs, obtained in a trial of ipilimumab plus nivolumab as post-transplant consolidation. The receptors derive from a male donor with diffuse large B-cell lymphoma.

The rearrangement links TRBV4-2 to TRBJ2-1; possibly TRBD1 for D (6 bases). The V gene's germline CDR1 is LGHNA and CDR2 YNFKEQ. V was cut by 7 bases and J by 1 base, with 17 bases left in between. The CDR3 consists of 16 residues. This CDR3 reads CASTPSTGRSYNEQFF. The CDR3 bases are TGTGCCAGCACCCCCTCGACAGGCCGATCCTACAATGAGCAGTTCTTC.

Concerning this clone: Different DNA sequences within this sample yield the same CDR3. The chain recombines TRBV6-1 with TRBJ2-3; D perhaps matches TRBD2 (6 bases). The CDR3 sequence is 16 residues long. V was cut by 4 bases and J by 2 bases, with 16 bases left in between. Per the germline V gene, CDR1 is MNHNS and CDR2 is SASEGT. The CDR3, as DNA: TGTGCCAGCAGTGGTCTGGGAGGCGGGTTCACAGATACGCAGTATTTT. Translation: CASSGLGGGFTDTQYF.

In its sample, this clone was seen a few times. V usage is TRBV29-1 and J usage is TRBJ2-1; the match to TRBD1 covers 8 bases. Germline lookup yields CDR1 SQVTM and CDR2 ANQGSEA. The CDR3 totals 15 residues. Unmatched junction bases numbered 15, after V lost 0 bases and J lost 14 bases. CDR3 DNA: TGCAGCGTTGAAGATCCGGACAGGGATTTATCTATTGAGTTCTTC. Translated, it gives CSVEDPDRDLSIEFF.

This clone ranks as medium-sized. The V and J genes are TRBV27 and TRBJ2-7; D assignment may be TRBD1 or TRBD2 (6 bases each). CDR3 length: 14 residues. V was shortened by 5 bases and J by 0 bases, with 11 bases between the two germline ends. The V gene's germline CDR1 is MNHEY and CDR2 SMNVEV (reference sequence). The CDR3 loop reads CASSTGASSYEQYF. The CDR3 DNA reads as TGTGCCAGCAGTACGGGGGCAAGCTCCTACGAGCAGTACTTC.

The DNA for the CDR3 is TGTGCCACCAGCAGAGAACAGGGGTACCAGGATACGCAGTATTTT. Translation gives CATSREQGYQDTQYF. This chain joins TRBV15 and TRBJ2-3; TRBD1 matches at 7 bases. Germline CDR1 reads LNHNV; CDR2 reads YYDKDF (reference sequence). The CDR3 loop spans 15 amino acids. V lost 0 bases, J lost 6 bases, and 6 bases stayed unmatched.

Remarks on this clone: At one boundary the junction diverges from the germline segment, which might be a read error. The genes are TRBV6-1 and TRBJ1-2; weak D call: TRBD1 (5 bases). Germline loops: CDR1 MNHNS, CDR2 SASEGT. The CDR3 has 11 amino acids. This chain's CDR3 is CASSEGGLNNF. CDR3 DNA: TGTGCCAGCAGTGAAGGGGGACTGAATAACTTC.

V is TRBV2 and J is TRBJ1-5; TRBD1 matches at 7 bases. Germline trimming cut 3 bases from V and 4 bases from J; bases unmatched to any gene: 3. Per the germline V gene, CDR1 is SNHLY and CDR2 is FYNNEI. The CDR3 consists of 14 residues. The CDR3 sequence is CASSEIRGNQPQHF. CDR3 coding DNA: TGTGCCAGCAGTGAGATCAGGGGGAATCAGCCCCAGCATTTT. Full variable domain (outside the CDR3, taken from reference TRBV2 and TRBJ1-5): EPEVTQTPSHQVTQMGQEVILRCVPISNHLYFYWYRQILGQKVEFLVSFYNNEISEKSEIFDDQFSVERPDGSNFTLKIRSTKLEDSAMYFCASSEIRGNQPQHFGDGTRLSIL.

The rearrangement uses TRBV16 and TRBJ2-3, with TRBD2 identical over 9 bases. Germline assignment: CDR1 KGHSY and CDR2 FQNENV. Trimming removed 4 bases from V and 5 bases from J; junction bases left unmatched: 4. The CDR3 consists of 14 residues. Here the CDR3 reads CASSPLAGEDTQYF. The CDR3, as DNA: TGTGCCAGCAGCCCCTTAGCGGGGGAAGATACGCAGTATTTT.

In nucleotides, the CDR3 is TGTGCCAGCAGCGTAGAGAGGGAGTACACAGATACGCAGTATTTT. As protein: CASSVEREYTDTQYF. V gene TRBV9 combines with J gene TRBJ2-3, with D possibly being TRBD2 (5 bases). Germline V lookup: CDR1 SGDLS, CDR2 YYNGEE. CDR3 length: 15 residues. Trimming took off 0 bases at V and 2 bases at J, with 10 bases between the two ends.

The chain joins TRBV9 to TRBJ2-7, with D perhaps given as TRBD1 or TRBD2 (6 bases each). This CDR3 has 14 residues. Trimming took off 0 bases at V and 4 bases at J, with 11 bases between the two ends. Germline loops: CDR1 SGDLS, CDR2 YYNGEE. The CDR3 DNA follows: TGTGCCAGCAGCGTAGACGGGGGCGTGTACGAGCAGTACTTC. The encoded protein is CASSVDGGVYEQYF.

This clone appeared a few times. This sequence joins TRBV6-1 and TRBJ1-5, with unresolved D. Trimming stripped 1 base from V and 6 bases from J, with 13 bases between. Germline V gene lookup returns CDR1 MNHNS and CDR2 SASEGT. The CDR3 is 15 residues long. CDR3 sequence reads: CASSEDITVSQPQHF. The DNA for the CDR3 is TGTGCCAGCAGTGAAGACATCACAGTCTCTCAGCCCCAGCATTTT.

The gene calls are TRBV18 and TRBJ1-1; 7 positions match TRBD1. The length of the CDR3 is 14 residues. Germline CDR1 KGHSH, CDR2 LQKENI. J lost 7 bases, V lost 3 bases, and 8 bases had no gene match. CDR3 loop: CASSPRQGEGEAFF. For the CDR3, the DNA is TGTGCCAGCTCACCCCGACAGGGCGAGGGTGAAGCTTTCTTT. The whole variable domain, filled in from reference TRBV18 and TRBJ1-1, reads NAGVMQNPRHLVRRRGQEARLRCSPMKGHSHVYWYRQLPEEGLKFMVYLQKENIIDESGMPKERFSAEFPKEGPSILRIQQVVRGDSAAYFCASSPRQGEGEAFFGQGTRLTVV.

The CDR3 loop is CASSVALGGFDTEAFF. In DNA, the CDR3 is TGCGCCAGCAGCGTGGCATTGGGGGGATTCGACACTGAAGCTTTCTTT. The genes are TRBV5-1 and TRBJ1-1; perhaps TRBD1 as D (5 bases). Trimming removed 4 bases from V and 3 bases from J, with 19 bases in between. The CDR3 consists of 16 residues. Per germline, CDR1 SGHRS and CDR2 YFSETQ.

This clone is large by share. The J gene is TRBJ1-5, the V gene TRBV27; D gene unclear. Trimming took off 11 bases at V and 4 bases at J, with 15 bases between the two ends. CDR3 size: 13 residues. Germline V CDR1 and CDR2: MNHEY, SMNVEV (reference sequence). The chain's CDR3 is CAAGSPANQPQHF. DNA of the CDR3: TGTGCCGCGGGTAGCCCAGCTAATCAGCCCCAGCATTTT.

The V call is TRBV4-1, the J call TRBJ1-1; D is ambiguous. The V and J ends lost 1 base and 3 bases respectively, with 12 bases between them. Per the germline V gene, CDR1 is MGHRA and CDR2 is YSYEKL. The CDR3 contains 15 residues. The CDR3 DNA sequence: TGCGCCAGCAGCCAAGTGAGGCGAAAGGACACTGAAGCTTTCTTT. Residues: CASSQVRRKDTEAFF.

The CDR3 reads CASSGRGIATEAFF. The CDR3 DNA sequence: TGTGCCAGCAGTGGACGGGGGATTGCCACTGAAGCTTTCTTT. The rearrangement uses TRBV6-5 and TRBJ1-1; perhaps TRBD1 as D (5 bases). CDR1 is MNHEY and CDR2 is SVGAGI in the germline V gene. Trimming took 5 bases from V and 4 from J, leaving 14 bases between them. The CDR3 is made up of 14 amino acids.

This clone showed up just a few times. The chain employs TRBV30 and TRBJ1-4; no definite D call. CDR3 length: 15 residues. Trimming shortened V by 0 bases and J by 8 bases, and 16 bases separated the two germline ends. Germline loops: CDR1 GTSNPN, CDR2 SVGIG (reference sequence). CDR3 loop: CAWSVGAGPREKLFF. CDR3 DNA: TGTGCCTGGAGTGTTGGAGCCGGGCCTCGGGAAAAACTGTTTTTT.

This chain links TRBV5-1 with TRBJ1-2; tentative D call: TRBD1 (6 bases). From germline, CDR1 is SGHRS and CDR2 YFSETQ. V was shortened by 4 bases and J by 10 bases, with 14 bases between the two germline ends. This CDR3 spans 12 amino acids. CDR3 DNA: TGCGCCAGCAGCGGAAACAGGGATGACTACACCTTC. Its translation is CASSGNRDDYTF.

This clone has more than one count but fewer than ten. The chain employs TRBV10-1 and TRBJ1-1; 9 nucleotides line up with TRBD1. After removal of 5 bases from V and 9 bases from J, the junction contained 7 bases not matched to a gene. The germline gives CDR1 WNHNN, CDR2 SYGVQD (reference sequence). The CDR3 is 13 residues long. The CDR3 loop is CASSPGQGRKAFF. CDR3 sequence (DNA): TGCGCCAGCAGTCCGGGACAGGGACGAAAAGCTTTCTTT.

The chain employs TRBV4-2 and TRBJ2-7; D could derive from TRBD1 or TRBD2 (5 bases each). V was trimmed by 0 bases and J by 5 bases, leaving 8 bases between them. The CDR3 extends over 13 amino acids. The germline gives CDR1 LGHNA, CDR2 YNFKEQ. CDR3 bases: TGTGCCAGCAGCCAAGATTGGGGGAACGAGCAGTACTTC. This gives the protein CASSQDWGNEQYF.

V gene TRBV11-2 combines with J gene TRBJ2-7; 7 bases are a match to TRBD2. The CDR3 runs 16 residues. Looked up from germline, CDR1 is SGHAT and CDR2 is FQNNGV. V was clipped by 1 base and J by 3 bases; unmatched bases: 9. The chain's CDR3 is CASSLAPSGGIYEQYF. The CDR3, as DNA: TGTGCCAGCAGCTTAGCTCCCTCGGGGGGAATCTACGAGCAGTACTTC.

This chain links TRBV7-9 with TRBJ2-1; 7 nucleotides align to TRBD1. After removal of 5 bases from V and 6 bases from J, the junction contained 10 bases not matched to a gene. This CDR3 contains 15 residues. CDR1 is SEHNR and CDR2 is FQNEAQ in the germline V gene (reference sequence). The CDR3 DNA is TGTGCCAGCAGCCGGGGCGGACAGGTCCCCAATGAGCAGTTCTTC. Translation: CASSRGGQVPNEQFF.

In DNA form, the CDR3 reads TGTGCCAGCAGCCCGAGTGTAGGACCCCAGCATTTT. This codes for CASSPSVGPQHF. The V gene is TRBV7-9, the J gene TRBJ1-5; D call uncertain. The V gene lost 5 bases and the J gene lost 10 bases, with 12 bases spanning the gap. CDR1 and CDR2 from the germline V gene are SEHNR and FQNEAQ (reference sequence). CDR3 size: 12 residues.

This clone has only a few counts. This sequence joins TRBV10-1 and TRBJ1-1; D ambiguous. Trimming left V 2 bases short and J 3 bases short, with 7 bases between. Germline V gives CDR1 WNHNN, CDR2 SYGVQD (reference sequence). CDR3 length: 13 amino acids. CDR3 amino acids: CASSEDGYTEAFF. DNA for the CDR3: TGCGCCAGCAGTGAGGACGGTTACACTGAAGCTTTCTTT.

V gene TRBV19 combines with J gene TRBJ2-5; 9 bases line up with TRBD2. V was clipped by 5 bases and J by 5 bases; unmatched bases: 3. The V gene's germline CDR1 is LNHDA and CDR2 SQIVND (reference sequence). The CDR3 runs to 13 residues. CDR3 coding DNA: TGTGCCAGTAGTGCCACTAGCGGGGAGACCCAGTACTTC. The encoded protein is CASSATSGETQYF.